This TCR beta chain was observed in a study of tumour-infiltrating T cells in Burkitt lymphoma. Overall study context: Overall and progression-free survival were predicted by productive clonality.

Trimming removed 2 bases from V and 0 bases from J, with 10 bases in between. CDR3 length: 15 residues. Germline V gene lookup returns CDR1 KGHSH and CDR2 LQKENI. By its share, this clone is medium-sized (0.01 to 0.1%). Using immunoSEQ multiplex PCR, the repertoire was profiled, and TCRdb retains in-frame clones only, with some absent. The profile shows 5,000 to 7,000 clones, around 17% of them singletons. The V and J genes are TRBV18 and TRBJ1-1, with D hard to call. The material sequenced was tumor tissue. The receptor comes from a human donor with diffuse large B-cell lymphoma. CDR3 sequence: CASSPYEGLNTEAFF. The CDR3 DNA reads TGTGCCAGCTCACCATATGAGGGTTTGAACACTGAAGCTTTCTTT. Looking up the rest from reference TRBV18 and TRBJ1-1 gives the full variable domain: NAGVMQNPRHLVRRRGQEARLRCSPMKGHSHVYWYRQLPEEGLKFMVYLQKENIIDESGMPKERFSAEFPKEGPSILRIQQVVRGDSAAYFCASSPYEGLNTEAFFGQGTRLTVV.